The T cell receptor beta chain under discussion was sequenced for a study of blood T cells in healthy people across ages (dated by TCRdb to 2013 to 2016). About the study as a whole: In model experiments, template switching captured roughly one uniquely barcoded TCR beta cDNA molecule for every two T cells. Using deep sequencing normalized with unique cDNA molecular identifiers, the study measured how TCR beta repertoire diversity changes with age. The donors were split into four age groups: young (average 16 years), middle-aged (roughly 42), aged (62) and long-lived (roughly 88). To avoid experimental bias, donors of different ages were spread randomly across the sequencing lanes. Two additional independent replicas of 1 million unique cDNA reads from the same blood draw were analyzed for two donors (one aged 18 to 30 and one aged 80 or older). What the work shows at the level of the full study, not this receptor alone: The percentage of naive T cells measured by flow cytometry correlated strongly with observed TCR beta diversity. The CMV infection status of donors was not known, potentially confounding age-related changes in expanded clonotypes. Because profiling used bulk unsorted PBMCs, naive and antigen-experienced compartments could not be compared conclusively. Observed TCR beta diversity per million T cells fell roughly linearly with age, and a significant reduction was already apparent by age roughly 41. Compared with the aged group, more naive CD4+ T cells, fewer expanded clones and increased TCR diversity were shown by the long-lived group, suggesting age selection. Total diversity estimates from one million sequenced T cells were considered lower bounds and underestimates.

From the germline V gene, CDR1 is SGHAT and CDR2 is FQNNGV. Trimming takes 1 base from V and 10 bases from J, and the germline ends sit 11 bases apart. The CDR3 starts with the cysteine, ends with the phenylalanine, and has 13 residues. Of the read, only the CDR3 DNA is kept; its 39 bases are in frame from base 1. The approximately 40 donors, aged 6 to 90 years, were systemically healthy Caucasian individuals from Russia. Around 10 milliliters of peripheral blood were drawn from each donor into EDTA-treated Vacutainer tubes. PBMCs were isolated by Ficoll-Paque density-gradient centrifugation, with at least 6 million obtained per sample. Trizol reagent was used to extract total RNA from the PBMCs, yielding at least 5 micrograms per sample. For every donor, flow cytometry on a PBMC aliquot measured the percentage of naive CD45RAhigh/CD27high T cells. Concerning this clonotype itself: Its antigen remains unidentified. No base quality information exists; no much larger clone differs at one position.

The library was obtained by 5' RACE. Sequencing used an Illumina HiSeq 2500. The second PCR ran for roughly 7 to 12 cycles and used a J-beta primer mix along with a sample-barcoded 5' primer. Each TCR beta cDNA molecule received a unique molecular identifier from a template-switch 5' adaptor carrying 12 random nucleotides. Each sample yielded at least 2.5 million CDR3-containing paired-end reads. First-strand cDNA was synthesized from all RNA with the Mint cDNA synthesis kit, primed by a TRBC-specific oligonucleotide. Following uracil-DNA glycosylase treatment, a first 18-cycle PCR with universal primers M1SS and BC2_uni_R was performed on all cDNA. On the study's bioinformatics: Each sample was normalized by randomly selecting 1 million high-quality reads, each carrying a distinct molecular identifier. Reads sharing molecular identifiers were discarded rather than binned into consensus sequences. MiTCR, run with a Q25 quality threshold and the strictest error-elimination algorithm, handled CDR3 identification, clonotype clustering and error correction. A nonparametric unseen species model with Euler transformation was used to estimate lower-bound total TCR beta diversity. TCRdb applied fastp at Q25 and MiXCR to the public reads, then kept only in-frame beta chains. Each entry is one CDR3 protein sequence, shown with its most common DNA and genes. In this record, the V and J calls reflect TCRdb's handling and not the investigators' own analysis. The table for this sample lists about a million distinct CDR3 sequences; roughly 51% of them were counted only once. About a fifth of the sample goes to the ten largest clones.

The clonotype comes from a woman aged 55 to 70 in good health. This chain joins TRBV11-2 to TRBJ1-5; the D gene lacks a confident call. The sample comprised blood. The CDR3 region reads CASSLALRLPQHF. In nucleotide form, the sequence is TGTGCCAGCAGCTTAGCCCTCAGGTTACCCCAGCATTTT.